The 15 T cell receptor beta chains listed next were all sequenced from one sample in a study of T cell repertoires in cytomegalovirus infection (dated by TCRdb to about 2019). The instrument was an Illumina HiSeq 1500. The public reads were run again by TCRdb, first through fastp at Q25 and then through MiXCR, and only productive beta chains were kept. Rows with a matching CDR3 protein are joined into one entry that keeps the most common DNA and genes. For this sample the table gives roughly 720,000 distinct CDR3 sequences, of which about a third were detected only once. Roughly 2.8% of the sample rests with the top ten. Material for sequencing was PBMCs. The source is a human donor in good health (CMV status not recorded). Some clones in this sample may be carry-over from other donors' samples.

In DNA, the CDR3 is TGTGCCAGCAGTTTTTCAGGGGGCCCTTCACCCCTCCACTTT. Amino acid sequence: CASSFSGGPSPLHF. The V gene is TRBV28, the J gene TRBJ1-6; 8 nucleotides line up with TRBD1. Germline V lookup: CDR1 MDHEN, CDR2 SYDVKM. This CDR3 has 14 amino acids. The trim removed 3 bases at V and 9 bases at J, leaving 4 bases unmatched.

V and J are TRBV20-1 and TRBJ2-7; 7 bases are shared with TRBD2. The CDR3 is 13 amino acids. V lost 5 bases, J lost 4 bases, and 8 bases stayed unmatched. Germline-derived CDR1 and CDR2 are DFQATT and SNEGSKA (reference sequence). CDR3 sequence reads: CSAPAQLAYEQYF. CDR3 DNA sequence: TGCAGTGCTCCCGCTCAACTAGCGTACGAGCAGTACTTC.

V is TRBV12-5 and J is TRBJ2-3; 9 bases align to TRBD2. The CDR3 has 15 amino acids. With V trimmed by 6 bases and J by 8 bases, 12 bases remained unmatched. Germline loops: CDR1 LGHNT, CDR2 FRNRAP. The CDR3 region has the DNA TGTGCTAGTGGAACTCTAGCGGGACCCGGAGGTACGCAGTATTTT. Amino acids: CASGTLAGPGGTQYF. Filled out from reference TRBV12-5 and TRBJ2-3, the complete variable domain reads DARVTQTPRHKVTEMGQEVTMRCQPILGHNTVFWYRQTMMQGLELLAYFRNRAPLDDSGMPKDRFSAEMPDATLATLKIQPSEPRDSAVYFCASGTLAGPGGTQYFGPGTRLTVL.

This clonotype appeared once. The chain uses TRBV12-3 or TRBV12-4 and TRBJ2-3, with D maybe TRBD2 (6 bases). The CDR3 contains 16 residues. The V end was cut by 6 bases, the J end by 8 bases, with 24 bases between. This CDR3 is CASSISVEGAGGTQYF. DNA for the CDR3: TGTGCCAGCAGCATATCCGTGGAGGGCGCTGGCGGTACGCAGTATTTT.

The sample holds many counts of this clonotype. The chain recombines TRBV7-9 with TRBJ2-7, with 7 positions matching TRBD1. V lost 4 bases, J lost 1 base, and 4 bases stayed unmatched. The CDR3 is made up of 14 amino acids. Germline values: CDR1 SEHNR, CDR2 FQNEAQ (reference sequence). For the CDR3, the DNA is TGTGCCAGCAGCTCCGACAGGGTATCCTACGAGCAGTACTTC. Amino acid sequence: CASSSDRVSYEQYF.

This clonotype has a count of ten or more. The V call is TRBV7-2, the J call TRBJ1-2; 7 bases line up with TRBD1. Germline CDR1 SGHTA, CDR2 FQGNSA. The CDR3 totals 14 residues. With V trimmed by 3 bases and J by 2 bases, 3 bases remained unmatched. The CDR3 region is CASSFPTGNYGYTF. CDR3 coding DNA: TGTGCCAGCAGCTTCCCGACAGGGAACTATGGCTACACCTTC.

This rearrangement joins TRBV5-1 to TRBJ2-7, with 7 bases identical to TRBD2. Germline assignment: CDR1 SGHRS and CDR2 YFSETQ. The junction had 7 bases not matched to a gene; V was cut back by 4 bases and J by 3 bases. The CDR3 consists of 14 residues. The CDR3 is CASSPVRGDYEQYF. CDR3 DNA: TGCGCCAGCAGCCCCGTCCGGGGGGACTACGAGCAGTACTTC.

This chain connects TRBV20-1 to TRBJ2-2; 8 nucleotides match TRBD2. The V segment lost 3 bases and the J segment 1 base; nucleotides outside the gene matches: 1. The CDR3 extends over 14 amino acids. CDR1 and CDR2 from the germline V gene are DFQATT and SNEGSKA (reference sequence). The CDR3 spells CSARTSVNTGELFF. The CDR3 nucleotides are TGCAGTGCTAGGACTAGCGTGAACACCGGGGAGCTGTTTTTT.

As for this clonotype: It is likely a read error, because the conserved phenylalanine at the end of the CDR3 is missing. This chain joins TRBV6-5 and TRBJ2-7; 10 nucleotides line up with TRBD2. Per the germline V gene, CDR1 is MNHEY and CDR2 is SVGAGI. CDR3 size: 16 residues. Unmatched junction bases numbered 2, after V lost 0 bases and J lost 0 bases. DNA of the CDR3: TGTGCCAGCAGTTACTCTCTAGCGGGGGCCTCCTACGAGCAGTACTTA. Amino acids: CASSYSLAGASYEQYL.

This sequence joins TRBV19 and TRBJ2-5; 7 nucleotides match TRBD2. Germline CDR1 is LNHDA and CDR2 is SQIVND (reference sequence). The V gene end was trimmed by 6 bases and the J gene end by 5 bases; junction bases not matched to a gene: 12. The CDR3 totals 15 residues. The CDR3 DNA follows: TGTGCCAGTAGATCGACCGGACTAGTCCCGGAGACCCAGTACTTC. Its protein is CASRSTGLVPETQYF. Complete variable domain (other parts from reference TRBV19 and TRBJ2-5): DGGITQSPKYLFRKEGQNVTLSCEQNLNHDAMYWYRQDPGQGLRLIYYSQIVNDFQKGDIAEGYSVSREKKESFPLTVTSAQKNPTAFYLCASRSTGLVPETQYFGPGTRLLVL.

V usage is TRBV3-1 and J usage is TRBJ2-1; the match to TRBD2 covers 8 bases. This CDR3 spans 15 amino acids. CDR1 is LGHDT, CDR2 YNNKEL, per germline (reference sequence). Unmatched junction bases numbered 2, after V lost 0 bases and J lost 4 bases. CDR3 sequence reads: CASSQDLAGYNEQFF. In nucleotides, the CDR3 is TGTGCCAGCAGCCAAGATTTAGCGGGATACAATGAGCAGTTCTTC.

In this sample, this clonotype turned up a few times. The rearrangement uses TRBV28 and TRBJ2-7; D might be TRBD2 (5 bases). V was cut by 1 base and J by 5 bases, with 21 bases left in between. Germline CDR1 and CDR2: MDHEN and SYDVKM. This CDR3 spans 17 amino acids. CDR3 residues: CASSLSTGNRGRDEQYF. The CDR3 DNA reads as TGTGCCAGCAGTTTATCAACCGGGAACCGGGGTCGGGACGAGCAGTACTTC.

This clonotype was picked up a small number of times. This rearrangement joins TRBV7-9 to TRBJ2-5; no definite D call. The length of the CDR3 is 15 residues. V was shortened by 0 bases and J by 1 base, with 9 bases between the two germline ends. CDR1 and CDR2 from the germline V gene are SEHNR and FQNEAQ (reference sequence). CDR3: CASSLAIGSQETQYF. Written as DNA, the CDR3 is TGTGCCAGCAGCTTAGCGATCGGATCCCAAGAGACCCAGTACTTC.

CDR3 amino acids: CASSQGLGGRSQPQHF. The CDR3 nucleotides read TGTGCCAGCAGCCAGGGATTAGGGGGCCGTAGTCAGCCCCAGCATTTT. The chain joins TRBV2 to TRBJ1-5, with TRBD1 identical over 7 bases. CDR1 SNHLY and CDR2 FYNNEI come from the germline V gene. The length of the CDR3 is 16 residues. Losses at the gene ends were 6 bases for V and 6 bases for J; bases not matched to a gene: 14.

This clonotype was seen repeatedly, ten times or more. This chain links TRBV7-6 with TRBJ1-1, with D possibly TRBD1 on 6 matching bases. V shed 4 bases and J shed 5 bases, with 11 bases lying between them. The CDR3 extends over 13 amino acids. Germline V gene data show CDR1 as SGHVS and CDR2 as FNYEAQ. The CDR3 nucleotides are TGTGCCAGCAGCTCTACAGGGAGGACTGAAGCTTTCTTT. Its protein is CASSSTGRTEAFF.